Listed below are T cell receptor beta chains from one sample, sequenced in a study of technical replicates of blood from four donors. This table comes from immunoSEQ multiplex PCR, and its TCRdb copy is limited to in-frame clones, with some not included. The sample includes under 85,000 clones, about 97% of them seen just once. Sequenced: T cells isolated from PBMCs. These receptors all come from a human donor in good health. Each CDR3 is given with its conserved first and last residue. Fields, in order: clone size, J gene, V gene, D gene, CDR3 DNA, CDR3 protein. D genes are given only for firm matches. Rows may omit the clone size; those that give it use once, few, many or a size class.

>.|TRBJ1-2|TRBV5-5|.
TGTGCCAGCAGCTTTAAAATTATCGCGCGCTATGGCTACACCTTC
CASSFKIIARYGYTF
>.|TRBJ2-3|TRBV9|TRBD2
TGTGCCAGCAGCACACAGGGGTACGGGACTAGCGGGACTACGCAGTATTTT
CASSTQGYGTSGTTQYF
>.|TRBJ2-7|TRBV4-1|.
TGCGCCAGCAGCCAAGAGGCTAGCGGACAGTCCTACGAGCAGTACTTC
CASSQEASGQSYEQYF
>.|TRBJ2-1|TRBV29-1|.
TGCAGCGTTGACGGGTTAAGGTATGAGCAGTTCTTC
CSVDGLRYEQFF
>.|TRBJ1-1|TRBV5-1|TRBD1
TGCGCCAGCAGCGAAAACAGGGGCACTGAAGCTTTCTTT
CASSENRGTEAFF
>.|TRBJ2-5|TRBV6-5|TRBD1
TGTGCCAGCAGTTACTCGGCAAACAGGGGGCCCGAGACCCAGTACTTC
CASSYSANRGPETQYF
>.|TRBJ2-3|TRBV27|TRBD2
TGTGCCAGCAGTTTATCCAGCGGGAGCCCAGATACGCAGTATTTT
CASSLSSGSPDTQYF
>.|TRBJ2-1|TRBV19|TRBD1
TGTGCCAGTAGTGCCGGGACAGGGGTGAATGAGCAGTTCTTC
CASSAGTGVNEQFF
>.|TRBJ2-7|TRBV28|TRBD2
TGTGCCAGCAGTTCCTTAGCGGGAGGTGACGTCGAGCAGTACTTC
CASSSLAGGDVEQYF
>.|TRBJ2-5|TRBV28|.
TGTGCCAGCAGTTTGACAGGAGGCACCCAAGAGACCCAGTACTTC
CASSLTGGTQETQYF
>.|TRBJ2-5|TRBV11-2|TRBD2
TGTGCCAGCGCGGGGGTACCTTACCAAGAGACCCAGTACTTC
CASAGVPYQETQYF
>.|TRBJ2-3|TRBV27|TRBD2
TGTGCCAGCAGTTATAAAGGTAGCGGGACAGATACGCAGTATTTT
CASSYKGSGTDTQYF
>.|TRBJ2-1|TRBV7-9|.
TGTGCCAGCAGCTTAACGGGAGACGGCCACAATGAGCAGTTCTTC
CASSLTGDGHNEQFF
>.|TRBJ2-7|TRBV18|.
TGTGCCAGCTCACCACGAGAGGGGGACGAGCAGTACTTC
CASSPREGDEQYF
>.|TRBJ2-3|TRBV5-6|TRBD2
TGTGCCAGCAGCTTGGAGTGGACTAGGGCCTCGAGAGATACGCAGTATTTT
CASSLEWTRASRDTQYF
>.|TRBJ1-1|TRBV6-1|.
TGTGCCAGCAGTGAAGCCCGGGTCACTGAAGCTTTCTTT
CASSEARVTEAFF
>.|TRBJ1-2|TRBV6-5|.
TGTGCCAGCAGTTACTCCGAGCAGGTCGGCTACACCTTC
CASSYSEQVGYTF
>.|TRBJ1-1|TRBV5-1|.
TGCGCCAGCCGTATGTTGTTTGAGGAAGAAGAAGCTTTCTTT
CASRMLFEEEEAFF
>.|TRBJ2-5|TRBV6-5|.
TGTGCCAGCAGTAGGGAGCGGCGGGAGACCCAGTACTTC
CASSRERRETQYF
>once|TRBJ2-1|TRBV6-1|TRBD1
TGTGCCAGTTCAACAGGGGGTCCCTACAATGAGCAGTTCTTC
CASSTGGPYNEQFF
>.|TRBJ2-5|TRBV18|.
TGTGCCAGCTCATCTTCAACTTCCAGGGTTCTTGGCGGGACCCAGTACTTC
CASSSSTSRVLGGTQYF
>.|TRBJ1-5|TRBV2|TRBD1
TGTGCCAGCAGTGAGGGAGACAGGGTTTTCGCAGAAAATCAGCCCCAGCATTTT
CASSEGDRVFAENQPQHF
>.|TRBJ2-3|TRBV29-1|.
TGCAGCGTTGTGCGCTTCAGCACAGATACGCAGTATTTT
CSVVRFSTDTQYF
>.|TRBJ2-1|TRBV19|TRBD2
TGTGCCAGTAGTACCAGCGGGAGTGTTGATGAGCAGTTCTTC
CASSTSGSVDEQFF
>.|TRBJ1-2|TRBV27|TRBD1
TGTGCCAGCAGTACGACTCAGGGGGCTTATGGCTACACCTTC
CASSTTQGAYGYTF
>.|TRBJ2-7|TRBV6-1|.
TGTGCCAGCAGTGAGTCAGGCTTCTACGAGCAGTACTTC
CASSESGFYEQYF
>.|TRBJ1-4|TRBV5-1|TRBD1
TGCGCCAGCAGTCCCCTGACAGGGGGTGGCGAAAAACTGTTTTTT
CASSPLTGGGEKLFF
>.|TRBJ2-7|TRBV4-3|TRBD2
TGCGCCAGCAGCCTGGGACTAGCGGGATTTGGAAACGAGCAGTACTTC
CASSLGLAGFGNEQYF
>.|TRBJ2-1|TRBV7-2|.
TGTGCCAGCAGCTTCGGACCCTTTACTAGGGAGTTCTTC
CASSFGPFTREFF
>once|TRBJ1-1|TRBV7-3|.
TGTGCCAGCAGCTTAACCCCTCCCCCCGGGAACACTGAAGCTTTCTTT
CASSLTPPPGNTEAFF
>once|TRBJ2-7|TRBV15|.
TGTGCCACCAGCCTACAGGTGGGGGGTTACGAGCAGTACTTC
CATSLQVGGYEQYF
>.|TRBJ2-7|TRBV27|.
TGTGCCAGCAGTTTCCAGGGTTTAGAGCAGTACTTC
CASSFQGLEQYF
>once|TRBJ2-1|TRBV4-2|TRBD2
TGTGCCAGCAGCCCAAAGGTGGATGGACTGGAGACTAGCGGGAGCCTAGGGTATGAGCAGTTCTTC
CASSPKVDGLETSGSLGYEQFF
>.|TRBJ2-7|TRBV4-1|.
TGCGCCAGCAGCCAGCACAGGGAAACCTACGAGCAGTACTTC
CASSQHRETYEQYF
>.|TRBJ2-7|TRBV4-2|TRBD1
TGTGCCAGCAGCCAATATACCGGGACAGTCTACGAGCAGTACTTC
CASSQYTGTVYEQYF
>.|TRBJ2-2|TRBV7-9|TRBD1
TGTGCCAGCAGCCTGGGACAGGGTAACACCGGGGAGCTGTTTTTT
CASSLGQGNTGELFF
>.|TRBJ1-1|TRBV7-6|.
TGTGCCAGCAGCTTAGGTGGAGGGTACACTGAAGCTTTCTTT
CASSLGGGYTEAFF
>.|TRBJ2-2|TRBV14|.
TGTGCCAGCAGCCAAGTTCACGCTACGCTCGACACCGGGGAGCTGTTTTTT
CASSQVHATLDTGELFF
>.|TRBJ2-5|TRBV29-1|TRBD1
TGCAGCGTTGAGTCCCAGGGGGCCCCTCAAGAGACCCAGTACTTC
CSVESQGAPQETQYF
>.|TRBJ2-2|TRBV9|TRBD2
TGTGCCAGCAGCCCTGGGACTAGTTGGTCCGGGGAGCTGTTTTTT
CASSPGTSWSGELFF
>.|TRBJ2-5|TRBV7-2|.
TGTGCCAGCAGCTTAGGGCAGGCTACCCAAGAGACCCAGTACTTC
CASSLGQATQETQYF
>.|TRBJ2-7|TRBV27|TRBD2
TGTGCCAGCAGGGGGACTTCCGTCCCGGGGGGAGAGCAGTACTTC
CASRGTSVPGGEQYF
>.|TRBJ2-3|TRBV27|TRBD2
TGTGCCAGCAGTCTTGGACTAGCGGGAGGATCATATACGCAGTATTTT
CASSLGLAGGSYTQYF
>.|TRBJ2-1|TRBV5-4|TRBD2
TGTGCCAGCAGCTTGAGGACTAGCGGGACTTACAATGAGCAGTTCTTC
CASSLRTSGTYNEQFF
>.|TRBJ1-2|TRBV4-1|.
TGCGCCAGCAGCCAAGTGGGGAGAGGCAATGGCTACACCTTC
CASSQVGRGNGYTF
>.|TRBJ1-5|TRBV6-6|.
TGTGCCAGCAGTTATGGACAGAGGAACGAGCCCCAGCATTTT
CASSYGQRNEPQHF